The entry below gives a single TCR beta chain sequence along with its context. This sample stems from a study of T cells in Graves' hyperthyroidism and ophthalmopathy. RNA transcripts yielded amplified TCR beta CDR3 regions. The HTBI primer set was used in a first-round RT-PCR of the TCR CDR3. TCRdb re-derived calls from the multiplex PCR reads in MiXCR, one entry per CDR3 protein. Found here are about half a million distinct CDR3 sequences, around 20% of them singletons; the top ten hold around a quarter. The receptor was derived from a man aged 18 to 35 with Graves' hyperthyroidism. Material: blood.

Here the CDR3 reads CSARARRGAETQYF. The CDR3 nucleotides read TGCAGTGCTAGAGCCCGACGGGGGGCGGAGACCCAGTACTTC. The chain recombines TRBV20-1 with TRBJ2-5; D might be TRBD2 (7 bases). Deletions cut 1 base from V and 5 bases from J, with 14 bases between. Germline CDR1 is DFQATT and CDR2 is SNEGSKA (reference sequence). The CDR3 has 14 amino acids.